What follows is one T cell receptor beta chain and its context. The CDR3 runs to 16 residues. CDR1 SEHNR and CDR2 FQNEAQ come from the germline V gene (reference sequence). J was trimmed by 7 bases and V by 5 bases; bases with no gene match: 9. This record comes from a study of blood T cell repertoires in COVID-19. Turning to the study itself: From the United States, Italy and Spain came samples of acute and convalescent COVID-19. In each case, the material was cDNA or gDNA derived from T cells, B-cell-depleted T cells, or PBMCs.

Methods used by the authors: Quantification of nucleated cells was approximated via reference gene primer amplification. Data came from immunoSEQ multiplex PCR; TCRdb stores just in-frame clones and leaves some out. That table gives V, J and clone size, and the DNA gave D and trimming. The sample holds tens of thousands of clones; 75% to 95% are singletons and the top ten take 1.9%. This clonotype was sampled from a woman in her 50s in a cohort sampled during active COVID-19. The gene calls are TRBV7-9 and TRBJ2-7; 15 nucleotides line up with TRBD2. Sequencing was done on a sample of peripheral blood. The CDR3 nucleotides read TGTGCCAGCAGCATGGGACTAGCGGGAGGAATGAGAGAGCAGTACTTC. It yields the protein CASSMGLAGGMREQYF.